Below are 31 T cell receptor beta chains sequenced from a single sample in a study of T-cell memory formation after mild COVID-19. One entry per CDR3 protein, called by TCRdb with MiXCR from the 5' RACE reads. Of 200,000 or so distinct CDR3 sequences listed, about 16% are singletons. Sequenced input: PBMCs or a T cell subset sorted from them (not recorded which). The origin of the receptors is an adult woman who had mild COVID-19 (a few samples of this study predate the infection). Cell type and time point are not known.

This clonotype was picked up many times. The chain combines TRBV29-1 with TRBJ2-5, with TRBD1 as a possible D gene (5 bases). CDR3 length equals 12 residues. Trimming removed 4 bases from V and 6 bases from J, with 12 bases in between. CDR1 and CDR2 from the germline V gene are SQVTM and ANQGSEA. CDR3: CSVGQSWQTQYF. The CDR3 DNA follows: TGCAGCGTTGGACAGAGTTGGCAGACCCAGTACTTC.

The chain uses TRBV10-3 and TRBJ2-7; D gene unclear. The CDR3 contains 13 residues. The V end lost 6 bases, the J end lost 6 bases, and 15 bases lay between the germline ends. Germline V lookup: CDR1 ENHRY, CDR2 SYGVKD. CDR3 protein: CAISASSLGEQYF. The CDR3 DNA follows: TGTGCCATCAGCGCTTCTAGTTTGGGCGAGCAGTACTTC.

The V and J genes are TRBV19 and TRBJ1-1; TRBD1 matches at 7 bases. V lost 1 base to trimming and J lost 0 bases; unmatched junction nucleotides: 5. This CDR3 contains 16 residues. The germline gives CDR1 LNHDA, CDR2 SQIVND (reference sequence). The CDR3 DNA is TGTGCCAGTAGTATAGGTACGACAGGGATGAACACTGAAGCTTTCTTT. Protein: CASSIGTTGMNTEAFF. Looking up the rest from reference TRBV19 and TRBJ1-1 gives the full variable domain: DGGITQSPKYLFRKEGQNVTLSCEQNLNHDAMYWYRQDPGQGLRLIYYSQIVNDFQKGDIAEGYSVSREKKESFPLTVTSAQKNPTAFYLCASSIGTTGMNTEAFFGQGTRLTVV.

This clonotype has just a few counts. The genes are TRBV10-3 and TRBJ2-7; TRBD2 aligns across 15 bases. Germline CDR1 is ENHRY and CDR2 is SYGVKD. CDR3 size: 17 residues. With 3 bases clipped from V and 1 base from J, the junction kept 4 bases outside the gene matches. CDR3 bases: TGTGCCATCAGTGAACCCGGACTAGCGGGGGGGTCCTACGAGCAGTACTTC. The encoded protein is CAISEPGLAGGSYEQYF.

This clonotype was observed at least ten times. V is TRBV27 and J is TRBJ1-1; no clear D. Germline values: CDR1 MNHEY, CDR2 SMNVEV (reference sequence). This CDR3 contains 13 residues. V was trimmed by 7 bases and J by 2 bases, leaving 11 bases between them. The CDR3 DNA follows: TGTGCCAGCAAACGGTACCCTAACACTGAAGCTTTCTTT. It is translated as CASKRYPNTEAFF.

This clonotype was seen more than once but under ten times. The chain employs TRBV7-2 and TRBJ1-2; D call uncertain. V lost 1 base to trimming and J lost 5 bases, with 8 bases between them. In germline, CDR1 is SGHTA, CDR2 FQGNSA. The CDR3 covers 13 residues. The CDR3 here is CASSLETIYGYTF. In DNA form, the CDR3 reads TGTGCCAGCAGCTTAGAGACCATTTATGGCTACACCTTC.

This clonotype has just a few counts. The rearrangement uses TRBV5-1 and TRBJ1-2; 10 positions agree with TRBD1. The CDR3 has 16 residues. Losses at the gene ends were 4 bases for V and 0 bases for J; bases not matched to a gene: 6. Germline-derived CDR1 and CDR2 are SGHRS and YFSETQ. The DNA for the CDR3 is TGCGCCAGCAGCGCGGGACAGGGGATAGCTAACTATGGCTACACCTTC. Amino acid sequence: CASSAGQGIANYGYTF.

The chain uses TRBV7-9 and TRBJ1-2; the match to TRBD1 covers 7 bases. Germline CDR1 reads SEHNR; CDR2 reads FQNEAQ (reference sequence). The V gene end was trimmed by 4 bases and the J gene end by 3 bases; junction bases not matched to a gene: 11. This CDR3 is 16 amino acids long. CDR3 coding DNA: TGTGCCAGCAGCTCCCGGGACAGAAACGCCGACTATGGCTACACCTTC. Amino acid sequence: CASSSRDRNADYGYTF. Full variable domain (missing parts from reference TRBV7-9 and TRBJ1-2): DTGVSQNPRHKITKRGQNVTFRCDPISEHNRLYWYRQTLGQGPEFLTYFQNEAQLEKSRLLSDRFSAERPKGSFSTLEIQRTEQGDSAMYLCASSSRDRNADYGYTFGSGTRLTVV.

This clonotype has only a few counts. The chain couples TRBV6-5 to TRBJ2-7; 13 bases agree with TRBD2. Germline V gives CDR1 MNHEY, CDR2 SVGAGI. This CDR3 has 15 residues. Unmatched junction bases numbered 12, after V lost 10 bases and J lost 6 bases. The CDR3 coding sequence is TGTGCCACCATGCCGGGACTAGCGGGAAGTTCCGAGCAGTACTTC. Translated, it gives CATMPGLAGSSEQYF.

This clonotype was seen only a few times. The rearrangement uses TRBV24-1 and TRBJ2-5, with a possible D match to TRBD1 (5 bases). Germline V lookup: CDR1 KGHDR, CDR2 SFDVKD. V was shortened by 4 bases and J by 3 bases, with 8 bases between the two germline ends. The CDR3 sequence is 13 residues long. The CDR3 DNA sequence: TGTGCCACCAGTGACCAGGACAAAGAGACCCAGTACTTC. It is translated as CATSDQDKETQYF.

Many counts were recorded for this clonotype. The chain uses TRBV7-8 and TRBJ1-5, with 9 positions matching TRBD1. The CDR3 contains 14 residues. The junction had 1 base not matched to a gene; V was cut back by 6 bases and J by 1 base. Per the germline V gene, CDR1 is SGHVS and CDR2 is FQNEAQ. The CDR3 loop is CASRQGASNQPQHF. As DNA, the CDR3 is TGTGCCAGCAGACAGGGGGCGAGCAATCAGCCCCAGCATTTT.

The chain carries TRBV12-3 or TRBV12-4 and TRBJ2-3; D gene ambiguous. CDR3 length: 18 residues. V was trimmed by 6 bases and J by 3 bases, leaving 25 bases between them. CDR3 bases: TGTGCCAGCAGCTTCCAACAAGGATGGACCGGAGTGACAGATACGCAGTATTTT. It specifies CASSFQQGWTGVTDTQYF.

This clonotype was counted only a few times. The CDR3 DNA reads as TGTGCCAGCAGCCCAGGGGTCCTTAGCACAGATACGCAGTATTTT. Protein product: CASSPGVLSTDTQYF. V gene TRBV14 combines with J gene TRBJ2-3; a possible D gene is TRBD1 (6 bases). Trimming left V 4 bases short and J 0 bases short, with 11 bases between. Germline V CDR1 and CDR2: SGHDN, FVKESK. This CDR3 has 15 amino acids.

The CDR3 protein is CASSRETRNEQFF. The CDR3 DNA sequence: TGTGCCAGCAGCCGAGAGACCAGGAATGAGCAGTTCTTC. The chain employs TRBV7-2 and TRBJ2-1; D is uncertain. Deletions cut 5 bases from V and 7 bases from J, with 12 bases between. This CDR3 has 13 residues. In germline, CDR1 is SGHTA, CDR2 FQGNSA.

This clonotype has a handful of counts. The chain couples TRBV24-1 to TRBJ2-5; 7 bases are shared with TRBD2. Germline-derived CDR1 and CDR2 are KGHDR and SFDVKD. The CDR3 contains 13 residues. V dropped 4 bases and J dropped 5; count of bases not matched to a gene: 3. CDR3 amino acids: CATSEAGLETQYF. CDR3 DNA sequence: TGTGCCACCAGTGAAGCGGGGTTGGAGACCCAGTACTTC.

This clonotype was seen more than once but under ten times. The chain uses TRBV5-1 and TRBJ2-1, with TRBD1 as a possible D gene (6 bases). Trimming removed 4 bases from V and 0 bases from J, with 14 bases in between. Germline assignment: CDR1 SGHRS and CDR2 YFSETQ. The CDR3 covers 16 residues. CDR3 sequence: CASSLQRGSSYNEQFF. For the CDR3, the DNA is TGCGCCAGCAGCCTCCAGAGGGGGAGCTCCTACAATGAGCAGTTCTTC.

Only a few counts were recorded for this clonotype. The rearrangement joins TRBV30 to TRBJ1-5, with 7 nucleotides matching TRBD1. V gave up 8 bases and J gave up 2 bases; unmatched junction bases: 3. Germline CDR1 GTSNPN, CDR2 SVGIG (reference sequence). This CDR3 has 12 residues. CDR3 sequence (DNA): TGTGCCAGCGGACAGGGCAATCAGCCCCAGCATTTT. Translating gives CASGQGNQPQHF.

Only a few counts were recorded for this clonotype. The rearrangement joins TRBV20-1 to TRBJ2-1; 13 nucleotides align to TRBD2. Per germline, CDR1 DFQATT and CDR2 SNEGSKA (reference sequence). V lost 4 bases, J lost 7 bases, and 7 bases stayed unmatched. The CDR3 spans 15 residues. The CDR3 reads CSATTTSGRGNEQFF. DNA of the CDR3: TGCAGTGCTACCACCACTAGCGGGAGGGGGAATGAGCAGTTCTTC.

The chain is built from TRBV3-1 and TRBJ1-2, with 11 bases lining up with TRBD1. V dropped 2 bases and J dropped 4; count of bases not matched to a gene: 3. The germline gives CDR1 LGHDT, CDR2 YNNKEL (reference sequence). The CDR3 is 15 amino acids. The CDR3 DNA follows: TGTGCCAGCAGCCAACGGGACAGGGGGGGCTATGGCTACACCTTC. Encoded protein: CASSQRDRGGYGYTF.

This sequence joins TRBV7-6 and TRBJ2-2; tentative D call: TRBD2 (5 bases). V lost 1 base to trimming and J lost 1 base, with 13 bases between them. Germline V gives CDR1 SGHVS, CDR2 FNYEAQ. The CDR3 is made up of 17 amino acids. The DNA of the CDR3 is TGTGCCAGCAGCTTAGTCCCCGGCGGGTTGAACACCGGGGAGCTGTTTTTT. Residues: CASSLVPGGLNTGELFF.

This clonotype was observed a handful of times. One end of the junction is discordant with germline, which a read error may explain. V usage is TRBV7-9 and J usage is TRBJ2-7; D perhaps matches TRBD2 (5 bases). The CDR3 covers 13 residues. Germline V gene sequence: CDR1 SEHNR, CDR2 FQNEAQ (reference sequence). The CDR3 loop is CASSLVGSRGMDF. The CDR3 nucleotides are TGTGCCAGCAGCTTAGTGGGTAGTCGGGGTATGGACTTC.

This clonotype showed up just a few times. The J gene is TRBJ2-7, the V gene TRBV20-1, with TRBD1 matching over 11 bases. The CDR3 has 14 amino acids. The V gene end was trimmed by 3 bases and the J gene end by 2 bases; junction bases not matched to a gene: 3. Germline-derived CDR1 and CDR2 are DFQATT and SNEGSKA (reference sequence). The CDR3 DNA is TGCAGTGCTAGCCGGGACAGGGGGGCCTACGAGCAGTACTTC. Translation gives CSASRDRGAYEQYF.

CDR3 in DNA: TGTGCCAGCAGCCGTGGACTAGTATTGGCAGATACGCAGTATTTT. It codes for CASSRGLVLADTQYF. The V call is TRBV14, the J call TRBJ2-3; 7 nucleotides agree with TRBD2. CDR1 is SGHDN, CDR2 FVKESK, per germline. CDR3 length equals 15 residues. V gave up 4 bases and J gave up 4 bases; unmatched junction bases: 8. Supplemented by reference TRBV14 and TRBJ2-3, the full variable domain reads EAGVTQFPSHSVIEKGQTVTLRCDPISGHDNLYWYRRVMGKEIKFLLHFVKESKQDESGMPNNRFLAERTGGTYSTLKVQPAELEDSGVYFCASSRGLVLADTQYFGPGTRLTVL.

This clonotype appeared a few times. V is TRBV4-1 and J is TRBJ2-7; 10 bases match TRBD1. The junction had 2 bases not matched to a gene; V was cut back by 3 bases and J by 0 bases. This CDR3 has 15 amino acids. CDR1 is MGHRA and CDR2 is YSYEKL in the germline V gene. The CDR3 protein is CASSQRQGASYEQYF. CDR3 nucleotide sequence: TGCGCCAGCAGCCAGAGACAGGGGGCCTCCTACGAGCAGTACTTC.

There are a few counts of this clonotype. J is TRBJ2-3 and V is TRBV10-3, with TRBD1 as a possible D gene (6 bases). Germline V lookup: CDR1 ENHRY, CDR2 SYGVKD. Trimming took off 1 base at V and 0 bases at J, with 17 bases between the two ends. The CDR3 is made up of 18 amino acids. The CDR3 sequence: CAISEWPNRELSTDTQYF. The CDR3 region has the DNA TGTGCCATCAGTGAGTGGCCGAACAGGGAGCTTAGCACAGATACGCAGTATTTT.

This clonotype showed up just a few times. This chain links TRBV7-8 with TRBJ2-7; 12 nucleotides match TRBD2. Germline-derived CDR1 and CDR2 are SGHVS and FQNEAQ. This CDR3 has 15 residues. The ends lost 5 bases at V and 4 bases at J; junction bases unmatched: 6. The CDR3 is CASSTRLAGVYEQYF. The CDR3 DNA follows: TGTGCCAGCAGCACAAGACTAGCGGGAGTTTACGAGCAGTACTTC. Full variable domain (remainder filled in from reference TRBV7-8 and TRBJ2-7): GAGVSQSPRYKVAKRGQDVALRCDPISGHVSLFWYQQALGQGPEFLTYFQNEAQLDKSGLPSDRFFAERPEGSVSTLKIQRTQQEDSAVYLCASSTRLAGVYEQYFGPGTRLTVT.

This clonotype was seen more than once but under ten times. V is TRBV7-2 and J is TRBJ2-3, with TRBD1 identical over 8 bases. Unmatched junction bases numbered 8, after V lost 4 bases and J lost 8 bases. Germline V gene lookup returns CDR1 SGHTA and CDR2 FQGNSA. The CDR3 has 14 amino acids. The chain's CDR3 is CASSSTRTGSTQYF. In DNA, the CDR3 is TGTGCCAGCAGCTCTACGCGGACAGGGAGTACGCAGTATTTT.

In this sample, this clonotype turned up many times. The chain couples TRBV12-5 to TRBJ2-4; D might be TRBD2 (6 bases). Germline V gene data show CDR1 as LGHNT and CDR2 as FRNRAP. The CDR3 spans 18 residues. Trimming removed 2 bases from V and 6 bases from J, with 23 bases in between. This chain's CDR3 is CASGLIPNGPGAGNIQYF. The DNA for the CDR3 is TGTGCTAGTGGTTTGATCCCAAACGGGCCGGGAGCCGGAAACATTCAGTACTTC.

This clonotype has a handful of counts. The chain joins TRBV7-9 to TRBJ1-6, with D maybe TRBD1 (5 bases). The V and J ends lost 5 bases and 3 bases respectively, with 17 bases between them. This CDR3 region has 17 residues. Germline CDR1 reads SEHNR; CDR2 reads FQNEAQ (reference sequence). Here the CDR3 reads CASSPWDLQGYNSPLHF. The DNA for the CDR3 is TGTGCCAGCAGCCCATGGGACCTCCAAGGCTATAATTCACCCCTCCACTTT.

This clonotype was observed a handful of times. The V gene is TRBV6-6, the J gene TRBJ1-1; D might be TRBD1 (5 bases). The CDR3 is made up of 14 amino acids. Trimming removed 6 bases at V and 1 base at J, with 12 bases between. Germline V gene lookup returns CDR1 MNHNY and CDR2 SVGAGI (reference sequence). The CDR3 DNA is TGTGCCAGCAGCCAACAGGTCAGGAACACTGAAGCTTTCTTT. Protein product: CASSQQVRNTEAFF.

This chain uses TRBV12-3 or TRBV12-4 with TRBJ1-3; D not certain. The CDR3 has 12 residues. The V end was cut by 5 bases, the J end by 9 bases, with 11 bases between. CDR3 nucleotide sequence: TGTGCCAGCAGTGCGCAACTGGGCACCATATATTTT. It encodes CASSAQLGTIYF.